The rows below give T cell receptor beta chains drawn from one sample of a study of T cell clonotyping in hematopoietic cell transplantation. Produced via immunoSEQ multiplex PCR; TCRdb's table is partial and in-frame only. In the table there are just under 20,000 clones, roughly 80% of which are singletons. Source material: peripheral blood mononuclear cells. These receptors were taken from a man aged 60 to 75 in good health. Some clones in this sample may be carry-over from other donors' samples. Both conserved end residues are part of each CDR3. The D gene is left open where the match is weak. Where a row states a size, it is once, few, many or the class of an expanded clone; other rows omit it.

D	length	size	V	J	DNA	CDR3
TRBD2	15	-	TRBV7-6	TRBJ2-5	TGTGCCAGCAGCTTAGAAGGACTAGCGGGGGAGACCCAGTACTTC	CASSLEGLAGETQYF
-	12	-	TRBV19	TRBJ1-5	TGTGCCAGTAGTATGCGGGACCAGCCCCAGCATTTT	CASSMRDQPQHF
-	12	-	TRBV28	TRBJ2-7	TGTGCCAGCAGTTTAATCTGGGGCGAGCAGTACTTC	CASSLIWGEQYF
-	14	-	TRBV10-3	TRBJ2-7	TGTGCCATCAGTGTTGGGCAGGGGACCTACGAGCAGTACTTC	CAISVGQGTYEQYF
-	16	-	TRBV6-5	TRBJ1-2	TGTGCCAGCAGTTCGAGGACCTCGGGGGCCTCCTATGGCTACACCTTC	CASSSRTSGASYGYTF
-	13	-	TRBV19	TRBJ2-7	TGTGCCAGTAGTAGGGGCCCAACCTACGAGCAGTACTTC	CASSRGPTYEQYF
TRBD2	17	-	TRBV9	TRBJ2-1	TGTGCCAGCAGTCTACGCCTCCGGCGGGAGGGTTGGCATGAGCAGTTCTTC	CASSLRLRREGWHEQFF
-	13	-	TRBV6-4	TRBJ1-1	TGTGCCAGCAGTGGGGGGTTCGGCACTGAAGCTTTCTTT	CASSGGFGTEAFF
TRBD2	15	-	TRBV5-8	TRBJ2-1	TGTGCCAGCAGCGAACGGACTAGCGGGAGGAATGAGCAGTTCTTC	CASSERTSGRNEQFF
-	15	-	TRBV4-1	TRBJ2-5	TGCGCCAGCAGCCAGCCCGGACTACCCCAAGAGACCCAGTACTTC	CASSQPGLPQETQYF
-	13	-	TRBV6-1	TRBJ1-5	TGTGCCAGCAGTGAAAGGGAAAATCAGCCCCAGCATTTT	CASSERENQPQHF
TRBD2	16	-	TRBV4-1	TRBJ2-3	TGCGCCAGCCAGCGGGGGGTGTTTAATCGGACAGATACGCAGTATTTT	CASQRGVFNRTDTQYF
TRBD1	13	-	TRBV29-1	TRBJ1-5	TGCAGCGTTGTGACGAACAGGGGCCAGCCCCAGCATTTT	CSVVTNRGQPQHF
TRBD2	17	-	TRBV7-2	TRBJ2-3	TGTGCCAGCAGCCCGAGGGGAGCGGGAGGTGAGGGAGATACGCAGTATTTT	CASSPRGAGGEGDTQYF
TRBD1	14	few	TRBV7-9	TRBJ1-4	TGTGCCAGCAGCTTGGGACAGGCTAATGAAAAACTGTTTTTT	CASSLGQANEKLFF
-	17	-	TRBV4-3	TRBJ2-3	TGCGCCAGCAGCCAAGGATGGACCGCACAATACACAGATACGCAGTATTTT	CASSQGWTAQYTDTQYF
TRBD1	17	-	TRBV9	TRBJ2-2	TGTGCCAGCAGCGTAGACCTAAGGGGGCTCGGCACCGGGGAGCTGTTTTTT	CASSVDLRGLGTGELFF
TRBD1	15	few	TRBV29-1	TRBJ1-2	TGCAGCGTTGAAAAGCCCCCGGGACAGGGCTATGGCTACACCTTC	CSVEKPPGQGYGYTF
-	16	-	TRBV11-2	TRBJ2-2	TGTGCCAGCAGCCTCGGACTATCCCGAGCATCAGGGGAGCTGTTTTTT	CASSLGLSRASGELFF
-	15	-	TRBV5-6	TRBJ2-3	TGTGCCAGCAGCTTTGGCAGGGGTGGGACAGATACGCAGTATTTT	CASSFGRGGTDTQYF
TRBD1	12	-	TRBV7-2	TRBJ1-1	TGTGCCGCAGGGGGTGCGAACACTGAAGCTTTCTTT	CAAGGANTEAFF
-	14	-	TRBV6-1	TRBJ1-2	TGTGCCAGCCTTCCCCCGGACAGCTACTATGGCTACACCTTC	CASLPPDSYYGYTF
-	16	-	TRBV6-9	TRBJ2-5	TGTGCCAGCAGTGAACACGGCCGAGGGGCATTGAAGACCCAGTACTTC	CASSEHGRGALKTQYF
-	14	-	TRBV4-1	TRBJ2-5	TGCGCCAGCAGCCAAGAGAACGTAAGAGAGACCCAGTACTTC	CASSQENVRETQYF
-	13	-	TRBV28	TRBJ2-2	TGTGCCAGCAGTTTATTTCGGGCAGGGGAGCTGTTTTTT	CASSLFRAGELFF
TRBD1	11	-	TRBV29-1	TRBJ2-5	TGCAGCGTGGGGACAGGGGAGACCCAGTACTTC	CSVGTGETQYF
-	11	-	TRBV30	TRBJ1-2	TGTGCCTGGAGCCCTTTAAGTGGCTACACCTTC	CAWSPLSGYTF
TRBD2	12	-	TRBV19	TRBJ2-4	TGTGCCAGTAGTACCGCTAGCGGGGGGGAGTACTTC	CASSTASGGEYF
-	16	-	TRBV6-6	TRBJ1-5	TGTGCCAGCAGTTACGGGGCAGCTTATAGCAATCAGCCCCAGCATTTT	CASSYGAAYSNQPQHF
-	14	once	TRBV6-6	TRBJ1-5	TGTGCCAGCAGTTACAGGGGTAGCAATCAGCCCCAGCATTTT	CASSYRGSNQPQHF
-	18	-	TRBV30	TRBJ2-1	TGTGCCTGGAGTGTCCGGGAGTTCGGCGGAAGGGCCATCTATGAGCAGTTCTTC	CAWSVREFGGRAIYEQFF
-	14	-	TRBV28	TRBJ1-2	TGTGCAAGCAGTTTATATGGGGAAGGGTATGGCTACACCTTC	CASSLYGEGYGYTF
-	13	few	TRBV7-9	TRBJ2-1	TGTGCCAGCAGTCTTTCTACCAACAATGAGCAGTTCTTC	CASSLSTNNEQFF
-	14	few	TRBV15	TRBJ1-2	TGTGCCACCAGCAGAGATCGGGCTAACTATGGCTACACCTTC	CATSRDRANYGYTF
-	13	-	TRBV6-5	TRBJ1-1	TGTGCCAGCAGGAACTCCAGGGATGCTGAAGCTTTCTTT	CASRNSRDAEAFF